This record looks at one T cell receptor beta chain sequence and its context. This CDR3 contains 13 residues. V was pared by 3 bases and J by 7 bases, with 12 bases between. This sample is drawn from a study of blood T cell repertoires in COVID-19. Study overall: Samples representing acute and convalescent COVID-19 were sourced from the United States, Italy and Spain. From T cells, B-cell-depleted T cells, or PBMCs came the material, which was cDNA or gDNA.

Original data processing: Reference gene primer amplification in the assay estimated nucleated cell counts. Clones were sequenced by immunoSEQ multiplex PCR, and TCRdb holds only the in-frame ones, with some missing. The V and J calls and clone size were taken over from that table, and D and trimming were inferred from the DNA. The table has approximately 140,000 clones, over 80% seen once; the top ten hold under 12%. The receptor was isolated from a man between 60 and 70 years old with active or convalescent COVID-19. The sequenced sample consisted of peripheral blood. V usage is TRBV12-3 or TRBV12-4 and J usage is TRBJ1-2; perhaps TRBD1 as D (5 bases). CDR3 DNA: TGTGCCAGCAGTTTTGATCGCAGGGCTGGCTACACCTTC. Protein: CASSFDRRAGYTF.